The sequence of this TCR beta chain was determined in a study of blood T cell repertoires in COVID-19. From germline, CDR1 is LGHDT and CDR2 YNNKEL (reference sequence). Trimming removed 4 bases at V and 6 bases at J, with 15 bases between. The CDR3 totals 14 residues. Clones were sequenced by immunoSEQ multiplex PCR, and TCRdb holds only the in-frame ones, with some missing. Among 100,000 to 150,000 clones listed, 82% were seen once. The chain recombines TRBV3-1 (or the pseudogene TRBV3-2) with TRBJ1-2, with a weak D call TRBD1 (5 bases). The TCR was taken from a human donor in a cohort sampled during active COVID-19. Sequences were obtained from peripheral blood. As DNA, the CDR3 is TGTGCCAGCAGCCCCTACGCGGGGGAGGATGGCTACACCTTC. Protein product: CASSPYAGEDGYTF.